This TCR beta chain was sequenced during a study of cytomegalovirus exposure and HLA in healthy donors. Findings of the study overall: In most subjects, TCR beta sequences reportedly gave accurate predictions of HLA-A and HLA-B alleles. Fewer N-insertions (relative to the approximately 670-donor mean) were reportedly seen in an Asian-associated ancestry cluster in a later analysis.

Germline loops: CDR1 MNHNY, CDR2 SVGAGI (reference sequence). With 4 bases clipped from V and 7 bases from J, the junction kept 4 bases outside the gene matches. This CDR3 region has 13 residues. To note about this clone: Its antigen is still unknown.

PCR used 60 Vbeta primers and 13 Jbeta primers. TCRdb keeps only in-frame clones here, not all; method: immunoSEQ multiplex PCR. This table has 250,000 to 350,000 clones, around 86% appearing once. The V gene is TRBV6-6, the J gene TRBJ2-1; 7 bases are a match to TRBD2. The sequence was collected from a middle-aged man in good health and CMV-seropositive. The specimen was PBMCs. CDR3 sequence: CASSWEGMNEQFF. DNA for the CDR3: TGTGCCAGCAGTTGGGAGGGGATGAATGAGCAGTTCTTC.